This TCR beta chain came from a study of cytomegalovirus exposure and HLA in healthy donors. Trimming removed 5 bases at V and 1 base at J, with 6 bases between. The germline CDR1 and CDR2 sequences are SGHTA and FQGNSA. The CDR3 runs to 13 residues. PCR was performed using 60 Vbeta and 13 Jbeta primers. Some clones are missing from TCRdb's copy, which holds only in-frame ones; the method was immunoSEQ multiplex PCR. Recorded for this sample: about 160,000 clones. The sample taken for sequencing was PBMCs. The chain carries TRBV7-2 and TRBJ1-5; D gene ambiguous. This clonotype originated in a woman aged 55-69 years in good health and CMV-seronegative. The DNA of the CDR3 is TGTGCCAGCAGCCGGGAAAGCAATCAGCCCCAGCATTTT. Translating gives CASSRESNQPQHF.